This T cell receptor beta chain was observed in a study of cytotoxic CD8 clonotypes in ibrutinib-treated CLL. Study at large: Mean values per sample were 255,043 productive templates and tens of thousands of productive rearrangements.

Regarding the study as a whole: Clonality went higher at ibrutinib response and then dropped back toward baseline at progression. Public clonotypes, rarely seen, contracted or held steady on treatment.

The sequencing depth, 1 in 200,000 to 1 in 1 million T cells, was the target. Profiled with immunoSEQ multiplex PCR; TCRdb holds only in-frame clones, not every one. The profile shows just under 70,000 clones, around two thirds of them singletons. CDR3 length: 16 amino acids. Germline V gene lookup returns CDR1 SGHAT and CDR2 FQNNGV. J gave up 4 bases and V 1 base, and 7 bases lay outside the gene matches. Note on this clone: Its antigen is still unknown.

This TCR was sampled from a human donor with chronic lymphocytic leukemia. The material was PBMCs, obtained after 12 months of ibrutinib treatment. This chain links TRBV11-2 with TRBJ2-3; TRBD1 agrees at 8 bases. CDR3 in amino acids: CASSLVLTGGADTQYF. CDR3 in DNA: TGTGCCAGCAGCTTAGTGCTAACAGGGGGAGCAGATACGCAGTATTTT.